This TCR beta chain was retrieved from a study of blood T cell repertoires in COVID-19. Study as a whole: COVID-19 samples collected from the United States, Italy and Spain covered acute and convalescent phases. T cells, B-cell-depleted T cells, or PBMCs supplied cDNA or gDNA.

Germline-derived CDR1 and CDR2 are LNHDA and SQIVND (reference sequence). V dropped 6 bases and J dropped 0 bases, with 12 bases sitting between them. The CDR3 has 15 amino acids. Only a few counts were recorded for this clone. Per the original methods: Reference gene primer amplification gave nucleated cell count estimates. Data came from immunoSEQ multiplex PCR; TCRdb stores just in-frame clones and leaves some out. V and J calls and clone size are as listed in that table; D and trimming were resolved from the DNA. This sample carries roughly 70,000 clones, about 73% of them seen once, and the ten largest clones take around 20%.

The chain couples TRBV19 to TRBJ1-3; D remains ambiguous. The sequence came from a man aged 55-75 years with acute or convalescent COVID-19. Sequencing used peripheral blood. Here the CDR3 reads CASSPYSASGNTIYF. The CDR3, as DNA: TGTGCCAGTAGCCCATACTCCGCCTCTGGAAACACCATATATTTT.